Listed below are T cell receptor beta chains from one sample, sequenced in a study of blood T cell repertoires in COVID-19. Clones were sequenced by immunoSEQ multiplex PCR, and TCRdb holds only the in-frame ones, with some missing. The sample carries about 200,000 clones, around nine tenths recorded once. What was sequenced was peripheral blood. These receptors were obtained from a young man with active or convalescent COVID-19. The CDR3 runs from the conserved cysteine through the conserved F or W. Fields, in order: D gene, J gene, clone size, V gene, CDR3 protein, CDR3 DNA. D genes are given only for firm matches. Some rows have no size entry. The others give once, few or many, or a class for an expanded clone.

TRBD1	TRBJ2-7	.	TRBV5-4	CASSLGPTGSREQYF	TGTGCCAGCAGCTTGGGGCCGACAGGGTCCAGGGAGCAGTACTTC
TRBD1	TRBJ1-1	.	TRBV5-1	CASSLRGQGRTEAFF	TGCGCCAGCAGCTTGCGAGGACAGGGGCGGACTGAAGCTTTCTTT
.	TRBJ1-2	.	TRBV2	CASSEDRDYGYTF	TGTGCCAGCAGTGAAGACAGGGACTATGGCTACACCTTC
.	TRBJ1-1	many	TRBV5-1	CASSLDSQNTEAFF	TGCGCCAGCAGCTTGGACAGCCAGAACACTGAAGCTTTCTTT
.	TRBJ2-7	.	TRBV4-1	CASSQRTDYYEQYF	TGCGCCAGCAGCCAACGGACAGACTACTACGAGCAGTACTTC
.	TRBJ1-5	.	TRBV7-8	CASSSDRNQPQHF	TGTGCCAGCAGCTCGGACAGAAATCAGCCCCAGCATTTT
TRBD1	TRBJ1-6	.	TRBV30	CAWREGTGRESPLHF	TGTGCCTGGAGGGAGGGGACAGGCCGAGAGTCACCCCTCCACTTT
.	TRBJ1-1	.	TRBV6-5	CASSYSPVVGGSAFF	TGTGCCAGCAGTTACTCGCCGGTGGTAGGGGGTTCAGCTTTCTTT
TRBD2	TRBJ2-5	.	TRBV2	CASKSLAGGLETQYF	TGTGCCAGCAAGAGTCTAGCGGGGGGGCTAGAGACCCAGTACTTC
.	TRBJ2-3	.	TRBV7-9	CASSGGIFSSTDTQYF	TGTGCCAGCAGCGGAGGGATTTTTTCGAGCACAGATACGCAGTATTTT
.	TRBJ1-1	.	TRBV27	CASSLNRAFHTEAFF	TGTGCCAGCAGTCTAAACAGGGCATTTCACACTGAAGCTTTCTTT
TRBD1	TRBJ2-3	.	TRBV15	CATSGQVSTDTQYF	TGTGCCACCAGCGGACAGGTGAGCACAGATACGCAGTATTTT
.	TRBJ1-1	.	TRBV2	CASRIQVNTEAFF	TGTGCCAGCAGAATACAGGTGAACACTGAAGCTTTCTTT
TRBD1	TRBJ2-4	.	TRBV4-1	CASSQVFRQGSRKNIQYF	TGCGCCAGCAGCCAAGTTTTCCGACAGGGCAGCAGGAAAAACATTCAGTACTTC
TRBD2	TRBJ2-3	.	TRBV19	CASSIRTSGSTDTQYF	TGTGCCAGTAGTATCCGGACTAGCGGGAGCACAGATACGCAGTATTTT
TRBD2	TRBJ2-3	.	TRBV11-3	CASSFGGNTDTQYF	TGTGCCAGCAGCTTCGGGGGGAACACAGATACGCAGTATTTT
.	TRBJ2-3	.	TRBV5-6	CASSWITSQSTDTQYF	TGTGCCAGCAGCTGGATCACTAGCCAGAGCACAGATACGCAGTATTTT
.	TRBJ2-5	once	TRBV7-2	CASSPRVSRETQYF	TGTGCCAGCAGCCCGCGAGTAAGCCGGGAGACCCAGTACTTC
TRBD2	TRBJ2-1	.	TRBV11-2	CASSLRRGTSAYNEQFF	TGTGCCAGCAGCTTGCGCCGGGGGACTAGTGCCTACAATGAGCAGTTCTTC
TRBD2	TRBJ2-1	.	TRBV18	CASSKREGDNEQFF	TGTGCCAGCTCTAAGCGGGAGGGGGACAATGAGCAGTTCTTC
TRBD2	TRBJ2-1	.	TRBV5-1	CASSITSDPSAEQFF	TGCGCCAGCAGCATTACTAGCGATCCAAGCGCAGAGCAGTTCTTC
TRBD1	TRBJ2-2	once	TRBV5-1	CASSEPDRGHTGELFF	TGCGCCAGCAGCGAACCCGACAGGGGTCACACCGGGGAGCTGTTTTTT
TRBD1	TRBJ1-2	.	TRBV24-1	CATSDPSGTGDGYTF	TGTGCCACCAGTGATCCCTCCGGGACAGGAGATGGCTACACCTTC
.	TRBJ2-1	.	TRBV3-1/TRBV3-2	CASSQGAATYNEQFF	TGTGCCAGCAGCCAGGGGGCGGCTACATACAATGAGCAGTTCTTC
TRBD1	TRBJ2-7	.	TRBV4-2	CASSQRQGRKRYEQYF	TGTGCCAGCAGCCAAAGACAGGGTCGAAAACGCTACGAGCAGTACTTC
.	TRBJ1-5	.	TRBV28	CASIQEIAPSNQPQHF	TGTGCCAGCATCCAAGAGATAGCCCCTAGCAATCAGCCCCAGCATTTT
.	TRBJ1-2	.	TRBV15	CATSRFKDSTGIDTF	TGTGCCACCAGCAGGTTTAAGGACAGCACGGGTATTGACACCTTC
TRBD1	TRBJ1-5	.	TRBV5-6	CASSQTGIFHQPQHF	TGTGCCAGCAGCCAGACAGGGATTTTTCATCAGCCCCAGCATTTT
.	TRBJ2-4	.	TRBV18	CASSPRVDTENIQYF	TGTGCCAGCTCACCACGTGTGGACACTGAAAACATTCAGTACTTC